Below, one T cell receptor beta chain is given with its context. Researchers ran the PCR with 60 Vbeta and 13 Jbeta primers. Sequencing used immunoSEQ multiplex PCR; TCRdb keeps in-frame clones, though not all of them. This table has about 150,000 clones, 80% to 90% appearing once. The sample originates from a study of cytomegalovirus exposure and HLA in healthy donors. CDR1 SGHDN and CDR2 FVKESK come from the germline V gene. There are 17 residues in the CDR3. V was trimmed by 0 bases and J by 4 bases, leaving 16 bases between them. The source material was PBMCs. The rearrangement links TRBV14 to TRBJ1-3; D possibly corresponds to TRBD1 (5 bases). This TCR was recovered from a man between 45 and 60 years old in good health and CMV-seropositive. The CDR3 nucleotides read TGTGCCAGCAGCCAAGAGACAGTGATCTTCTCGGGAAACACCATATATTTT. Translating gives CASSQETVIFSGNTIYF.